This entry features one T cell receptor beta chain sequence. Its specificity is not known. The data derive from a study of cytomegalovirus exposure and HLA in healthy donors. Study-wide results and limits: Indistinguishability led to the exclusion of some V segments, TRBV6-2 and TRBV6-3 included. In vitro work confirmed that three CMV-associated chains recognize CMV antigens. In a later analysis, an Asian-associated ancestry cluster reportedly showed fewer N-insertions than the roughly 710-donor mean.

Both 60 Vbeta primers and 13 Jbeta primers went into the PCR. Produced via immunoSEQ multiplex PCR; TCRdb's table is partial and in-frame only. The data contain roughly 170,000 clones, around 80% of them singletons. The length of the CDR3 is 14 residues. V trimming: 8 bases; J trimming: 2 bases; junction bases outside the gene matches: 2. Germline CDR1 is MNHNS and CDR2 is SASEGT. The sequence derives from a woman between 25 and 40 years old in good health and CMV-seropositive. The chain uses TRBV6-1 and TRBJ2-1; 11 nucleotides match TRBD2. The specimen sequenced was PBMCs. The CDR3 DNA follows: TGTGCCAGCTATAGCGGGAGGGCCTACAATGAGCAGTTCTTC. Translated, it gives CASYSGRAYNEQFF.